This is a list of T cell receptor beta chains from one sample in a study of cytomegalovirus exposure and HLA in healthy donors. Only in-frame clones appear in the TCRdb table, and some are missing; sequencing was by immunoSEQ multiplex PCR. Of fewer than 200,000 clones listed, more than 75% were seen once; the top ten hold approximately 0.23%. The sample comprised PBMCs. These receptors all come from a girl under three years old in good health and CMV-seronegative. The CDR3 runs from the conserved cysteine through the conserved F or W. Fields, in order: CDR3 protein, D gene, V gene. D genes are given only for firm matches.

cdr3_aa: CASSLGGRGTEAFF; d_call: -; v_call: TRBV5-6
cdr3_aa: CASSVGTGVQPQHF; d_call: TRBD1; v_call: TRBV9
cdr3_aa: CASRRGLADDNEQFF; d_call: TRBD2; v_call: TRBV4-1
cdr3_aa: CASSQDTSGGYSDTQYF; d_call: TRBD2; v_call: TRBV4-2
cdr3_aa: CASTGGTSVYNEQFF; d_call: TRBD2; v_call: TRBV11-1
cdr3_aa: CASTGLAGSYEQYF; d_call: TRBD2; v_call: TRBV27
cdr3_aa: CASRGLAGGQETQYF; d_call: TRBD2; v_call: TRBV6-1
cdr3_aa: CASSTDSYEQYF; d_call: -; v_call: TRBV6-5
cdr3_aa: CASSLVSGGVYGYTF; d_call: TRBD1; v_call: TRBV7-8
cdr3_aa: CSAPSVNEQFF; d_call: -; v_call: TRBV20-1
cdr3_aa: CASRAGTSGYNEQFF; d_call: TRBD2; v_call: TRBV19
cdr3_aa: CASSPKYDSYGYTF; d_call: -; v_call: TRBV18
cdr3_aa: CASSLDVGPSYEQYF; d_call: -; v_call: TRBV7-3
cdr3_aa: CRAGLHTEAFF; d_call: -; v_call: TRBV20-1
cdr3_aa: CASSVGKGAPLHF; d_call: -; v_call: TRBV9
cdr3_aa: CASSLVGVVSYEQYF; d_call: -; v_call: TRBV5-1